This TCR beta chain was sequenced during a study of OX40 agonist ivuxolimab in advanced cancers. Background for the entire study: The costimulatory receptor OX40 (CD134) was targeted by ivuxolimab, a fully human IgG2 agonistic monoclonal antibody. Intravenous ivuxolimab was administered to patients every 2 weeks at six dose levels: 0.01, 0.1, 0.3, 1.5, 3 and 10 mg/kg. The paper reports the monotherapy dose-escalation portion (N of about 50 patients) of the phase I ivuxolimab trial. Patients were allowed to have had prior anti-PD-1, anti-PD-L1 or anti-CTLA-4 therapy, and around 37% of the dose-escalation patients had previously received checkpoint inhibitors. Among the 52 dose-escalation patients, around 20 had hepatocellular carcinoma, 15 or so melanoma, 9 renal cell carcinoma and 9 head and neck cancer. The point of sequencing TCRbeta in the periphery was to test whether ivuxolimab changed TCR sequence diversity and drove clonal T-cell expansion. Three dose-escalation patients achieved partial responses, one with hepatocellular carcinoma and two with cutaneous melanoma. In the dose-escalation cohort, 70% to 90% of patients were male, and the mean age was roughly 60 years with a range of roughly 20 to 85. Overall study results and their limits: After ivuxolimab, CD8+ T cells had more expanded clones than CD4+ T cells on average. Partial responders in the 0.1-3.0 mg/kg groups had among the lowest normalized peripheral clonal expansion, especially among CD8+ T cells. Clonal expansion of both CD4+ and CD8+ blood T cells was observed from baseline to week 6 at doses 0.1 to 3.0 mg/kg. Low levels of normalized T-cell clonal expansion were also seen in some patients who did not respond. The antigen specificity of the peripheral T cells that underwent clonal expansion was not determined.

As concerns this clone: Which antigen it targets is not known. No base quality values were provided; no much bigger clone lies one nucleotide off.

Per the germline V gene (reference sequence), LNHDA is the CDR1 and SQIVND is the CDR2. The V and J ends are trimmed by 6 bases and 5 bases, leaving 11 bases between them. The CDR3 runs 13 amino acids, cysteine and phenylalanine included. Only CDR3 DNA remains: 39 bases, in frame from the first base. Genomic DNA was extracted from sorted cells for sequencing of the TCRbeta CDR3 region. The immunoSEQ Assay was used for sequencing of TCRbeta CDR3 regions. TCRdb limited this immuneACCESS table to in-frame rearrangements with V and J called. A share of clones is missing; checked studies link under half to unresolved V genes, and the rest is unexplained. This sample lists roughly 63,000 clones; about 89% were detected once. The ten largest clones take up around 1.9% of the sample. Patients with a history of autoimmune disease or receiving systemic immunosuppression were excluded from the trial. Peripheral blood for TCR sequencing was collected from all dose cohorts at baseline, on cycle 4 day 1, and on cycle 7 day 1. Samples were obtained from an open-label, multicenter, first-in-human phase I dose-escalation trial of ivuxolimab. Adults with locally advanced or metastatic head and neck squamous cell, hepatocellular, melanoma or renal cell carcinoma were enrolled in the trial. Before TCR sequencing, CD4+ T cells and CD8+ T cells from peripheral blood were sorted into separate populations.

The chain employs TRBV19 and TRBJ2-1; TRBD1 might be the D gene, on 6 matching bases. This specimen was CD4+ or CD8+ T cells sorted from blood, taken in a trial of the OX40 agonist ivuxolimab. This sequence originates from an adult with an advanced solid tumor such as melanoma, head and neck, liver or kidney cancer. CDR3 reads: CASRGHKDNEQFF. The nucleotide sequence reads as follows: TGTGCCAGTAGGGGACACAAAGACAATGAGCAGTTCTTC.